The T cell receptor (beta chain) under discussion was sequenced for a study of blood T cell repertoires in COVID-19 (dated by TCRdb to the early 2020s). A note on the overall study: Collaborator samples came from the United States, Italy and Spain and covered acute and convalescent phases of COVID-19. The prospective study material was composed of cDNA or gDNA derived from T cells, B-cell-depleted T cells, or PBMCs. Subjects who had been exposed to COVID-19, were actively infected with it, or had recovered from it provided the deeply sampled blood TCRbeta repertoires that made up the dataset. A freely available public database, intended as a resource for researchers studying the immune response to SARS-CoV-2, is where the repertoires were released. Samples came from the ongoing ImmuneRACE study (first 160 participants) plus 1,254 subjects from 6 global collaborators. Sample metadata almost always included a de-identified subject ID, COVID-19 status, age in years and sex. Where HLA class I and class II types were available, the types were taken from metadata supplied by the sample provider, not from assay-based typing.

TCRbeta CDR3 regions were amplified from genomic DNA using the immunoSEQ Assay, a bias-controlled multiplex PCR. As for the original processing: The number of nucleated cells in each sample was estimated from the amplification of reference gene primers within the assay. To quantify the absolute abundance of each unique TCRbeta CDR3 rearrangement, sequence reads were collapsed and filtered. Productive Simpson clonality was computed per sample as the square root of Simpson's diversity index over productive rearrangements. This is the immuneACCESS table as TCRdb keeps it, with only in-frame sequences that have V and J called. A part of the clones is gone; compared with another copy, unresolved V genes explain less than half, and the rest is unexplained. The DNA gave D and trimming, while V, J and clone size come from that table. Here the sample has more than 100,000 clones; just under 85% occur a single time. Clones ranked in the top ten supply around 15% of the sample.

About this clone: This receptor's antigen is unknown. Base qualities are not provided; no much larger clone lies one nucleotide away.

What the study reported, not specific to this receptor: The amount of clinical and demographic metadata varied by source and participant and was provided uncurated.

Collaborating institutions collected whole blood in K2EDTA tubes following their own protocols. For TCRbeta analysis, collaborator samples were shipped as frozen whole blood, as isolated PBMCs, or as DNA extracted from either sample type. This clonotype was sampled from a woman aged 45-59 years with acute or convalescent COVID-19. The sample taken for sequencing was peripheral blood.

The DNA is TGTGCCAGCAGCCTCTCGGGTTCACCCCTCCACTTT. This gives the protein CASSLSGSPLHF. This chain joins TRBV12-3 or TRBV12-4 to TRBJ1-6; the D gene is unclear. The cysteine opens and the phenylalanine closes a CDR3 of 12 amino acids. CDR3 DNA is the only sequence kept; it has 36 bases, read in frame from the first base. V lost 6 bases and J lost 9 bases; the stretch between them is 9 bases long.